Detailed here is one T cell receptor (beta chain). The antigen is unknown. The sample comes from a study of T-cell memory formation after mild COVID-19. Study-wide results and caveats: The finding that pre-infection memory included some responding clones suggested that cross-reactive memory joined.

Trimming took 4 bases from V and 4 from J; bases not matched to a gene: 2. CDR3 length: 13 residues. Germline CDR1 SQVTM, CDR2 ANQGSEA. TCRdb re-analysed the 5' RACE reads in MiXCR, keeping a single row per CDR3 protein. The repertoire holds 250,000 to 350,000 distinct CDR3 sequences, with 15% to 20% as singletons. This sequence was found in a man between 18 and 35 years old who had mild COVID-19 (a few samples of this study predate the infection). Cell type and time point are not known. J is TRBJ1-3 and V is TRBV29-1, with TRBD1 matching 9 bases. Sequencing was done on a sample of PBMCs or a T cell subset sorted from them (not recorded which). The chain's CDR3 is CSVGTGDGNTIYF. In DNA, the CDR3 is TGCAGCGTTGGGACAGGGGACGGAAACACCATATATTTT.